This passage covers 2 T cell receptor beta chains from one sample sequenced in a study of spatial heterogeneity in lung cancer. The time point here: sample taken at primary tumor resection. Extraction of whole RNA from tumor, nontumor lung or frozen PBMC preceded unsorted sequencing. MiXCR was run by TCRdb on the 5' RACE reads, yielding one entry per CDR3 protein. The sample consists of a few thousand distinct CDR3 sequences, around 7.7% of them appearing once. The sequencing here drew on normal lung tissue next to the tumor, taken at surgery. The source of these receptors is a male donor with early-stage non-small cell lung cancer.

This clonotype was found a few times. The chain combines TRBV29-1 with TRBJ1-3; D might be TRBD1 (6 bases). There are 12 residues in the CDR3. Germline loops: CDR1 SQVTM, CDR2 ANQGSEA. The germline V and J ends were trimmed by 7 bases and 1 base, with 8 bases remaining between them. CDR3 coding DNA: TGCAGCGCAGGGGAATCTGGAAACACCATATATTTT. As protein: CSAGESGNTIYF.

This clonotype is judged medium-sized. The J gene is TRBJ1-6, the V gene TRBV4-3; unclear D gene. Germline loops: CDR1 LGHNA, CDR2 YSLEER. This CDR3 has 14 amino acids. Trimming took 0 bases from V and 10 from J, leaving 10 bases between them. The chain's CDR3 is CASSQDGIASPLHF. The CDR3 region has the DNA TGCGCCAGCAGCCAAGATGGTATCGCCTCACCCCTCCACTTT.